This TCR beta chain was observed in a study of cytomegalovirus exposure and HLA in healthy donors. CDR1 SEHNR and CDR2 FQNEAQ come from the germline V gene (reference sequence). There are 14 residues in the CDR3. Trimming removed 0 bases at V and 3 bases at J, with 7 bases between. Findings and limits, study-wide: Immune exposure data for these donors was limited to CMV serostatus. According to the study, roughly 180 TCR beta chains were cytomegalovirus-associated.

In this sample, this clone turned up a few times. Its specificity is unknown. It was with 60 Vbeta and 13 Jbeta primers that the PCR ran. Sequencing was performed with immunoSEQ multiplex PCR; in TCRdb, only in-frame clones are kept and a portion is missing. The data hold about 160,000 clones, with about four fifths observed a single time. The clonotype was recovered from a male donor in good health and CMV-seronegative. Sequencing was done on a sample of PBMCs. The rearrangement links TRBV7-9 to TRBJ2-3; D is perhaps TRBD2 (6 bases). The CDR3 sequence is CASSLAEGTDTQYF. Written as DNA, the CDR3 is TGTGCCAGCAGCTTAGCGGAGGGTACAGATACGCAGTATTTT.